This is a list of T cell receptor beta chains from one sample in a study of shared clonotypes between healthy human individuals. The data were produced by immunoSEQ multiplex PCR, yet TCRdb's version contains in-frame clones alone and is incomplete. The sample consists of about 2.3 million clones, more than 85% of them appearing once. Source material: naive CD4+ T cells from PBMCs. The receptor source for this set is a man between 18 and 35 years old in good health. Some clones in this sample may be carry-over from other donors' samples. The CDR3 runs from the conserved cysteine through the conserved F or W. A D gene is named only where the DNA matches it firmly.

TRBJ2-3 | - | TRBV19 | TGTGCCAGTACCCCCGGGGGAAGCACAGATACGCAGTATTTT | CASTPGGSTDTQYF
TRBJ2-1 | TRBD2 | TRBV10-2 | TGCGCCAGCAGTCAGCGGGAGGGATACAATGAGCAGTTCTTC | CASSQREGYNEQFF
TRBJ1-3 | - | TRBV5-4 | TGTGCCAGCAGCTTTGGATTTGCCGGAGGACAAAAAAACACCATATATTTT | CASSFGFAGGQKNTIYF
TRBJ1-5 | - | TRBV29-1 | TGCAGCGTTGGAGACAGCCCCTATAATCAGCCCCAGCATTTT | CSVGDSPYNQPQHF
TRBJ2-4 | TRBD2 | TRBV5-4 | TGTGCCAGCAGTAAGGACGGGAGGGGGAGCAAAAACATTCAGTACTTC | CASSKDGRGSKNIQYF
TRBJ2-1 | - | TRBV5-1 | TGCGCCAGCAGCTTGGCCAGCTTGGCCAGGGATGAGCAGTTCTTC | CASSLASLARDEQFF
TRBJ2-3 | - | TRBV10-1 | TGCGCCAGCAGTACCTCTCGGGAACGCACAGATACGCAGTATTTT | CASSTSRERTDTQYF
TRBJ1-2 | - | TRBV18 | TGTGCCAGCTCACCCCTGGCCCCTAACTATGGCTACACCTTC | CASSPLAPNYGYTF
TRBJ2-7 | TRBD1 | TRBV5-1 | TGCGCCAGCAGCTTGGCCGAAAACAGGGGATACGAGCAGTACTTC | CASSLAENRGYEQYF
TRBJ1-5 | - | TRBV6-1 | TGTGCCAGCATGGCACTCGATATTGGAGCCCAGCATTTT | CASMALDIGAQHF
TRBJ2-2 | - | TRBV25-1 | TGTGCCAGCAGTGAGTTCAGGGGAACTAACACCGGGGAGCTGTTTTTT | CASSEFRGTNTGELFF
TRBJ2-5 | TRBD2 | TRBV5-4 | TGTGCCAGCAGATCGGGACTAGCGGAGAGCCAAGAGACCCAGTACTTC | CASRSGLAESQETQYF
TRBJ2-1 | TRBD2 | TRBV27 | TGTGCCAGCAGTCCTGGGACTAGCGGGATCCTCTACAATGAGCAGTTCTTC | CASSPGTSGILYNEQFF
TRBJ2-1 | TRBD2 | TRBV19 | TGTGCCAGTAGTAGGAGACTAGCGGGAGGGTACAATGAGCAGTTCTTC | CASSRRLAGGYNEQFF
TRBJ2-4 | - | TRBV14 | TGTGCCAGCAGCCAAGTTGGCCACCGGGCGAACATTCAGTACTTC | CASSQVGHRANIQYF
TRBJ2-6 | TRBD1 | TRBV9 | TGTGCCAGCAGCGTTTGGACAGGGGCTGGGGCCAACGTCCTGACTTTC | CASSVWTGAGANVLTF